One sample yielded the 9 T cell receptor beta chains listed below, sequenced in a study of OX40 agonist ivuxolimab in advanced cancers. Sequencing used immunoSEQ multiplex PCR; TCRdb keeps in-frame clones, though not all of them. In the table there are tens of thousands of clones, approximately 82% of which are singletons. The source was CD4+ or CD8+ T cells sorted from blood, collected in a trial of the OX40 agonist ivuxolimab. The receptors stem from an adult with an advanced solid tumor such as melanoma, head and neck, liver or kidney cancer.

A single count supports this clone. This chain uses TRBV7-9 with TRBJ2-3; D not certain. The CDR3 extends over 14 amino acids. Trimming pared 5 bases from V and 0 bases from J, leaving 9 bases between. Germline CDR1 is SEHNR and CDR2 is FQNEAQ (reference sequence). CDR3 bases: TGTGCCAGCAGCCCCACAACCAGCACAGATACGCAGTATTTT. Translated: CASSPTTSTDTQYF. Looking up the rest from reference TRBV7-9 and TRBJ2-3 gives the full variable domain: DTGVSQNPRHKITKRGQNVTFRCDPISEHNRLYWYRQTLGQGPEFLTYFQNEAQLEKSRLLSDRFSAERPKGSFSTLEIQRTEQGDSAMYLCASSPTTSTDTQYFGPGTRLTVL.

This clone was seen a handful of times. The CDR3, as DNA: TGTGCCAGCAGTGAAGTGAAAGGAGATCAGCCCCAGCATTTT. This codes for CASSEVKGDQPQHF. The rearrangement uses TRBV6-1 and TRBJ1-5; no clear D gene. The CDR3 consists of 14 residues. CDR1 is MNHNS and CDR2 is SASEGT in the germline V gene. The V gene lost 1 base and the J gene lost 5 bases, with 9 bases spanning the gap.

The J gene is TRBJ1-5, the V gene TRBV6-5; D is undetermined. Trimming took off 0 bases at V and 2 bases at J, with 11 bases between the two ends. Per the germline V gene, CDR1 is MNHEY and CDR2 is SVGAGI. The CDR3 is made up of 16 amino acids. The CDR3 nucleotides are TGTGCCAGCAGTTACTCACCAGGTGAGGGCAATCAGCCCCAGCATTTT. Protein sequence: CASSYSPGEGNQPQHF.

The chain joins TRBV27 to TRBJ1-2; D is unresolved. The CDR3 is 14 amino acids. Germline CDR1 and CDR2: MNHEY and SMNVEV (reference sequence). Deletions cut 0 bases from V and 2 bases from J, with 7 bases between. In nucleotides, the CDR3 is TGTGCCAGCAGTTTATCGATAAAGAACTATGGCTACACCTTC. It codes for CASSLSIKNYGYTF.

The rearrangement joins TRBV2 to TRBJ2-5, with D possibly being TRBD1 (7 bases). Germline CDR1 SNHLY, CDR2 FYNNEI. The CDR3 extends over 14 amino acids. The ends were cut back, 8 bases at V and 4 bases at J, with 17 bases in the middle. The CDR3 nucleotides are TGTGCCAGCTCGAGGGGGGCAGGGGGAGAGACCCAGTACTTC. Its translation: CASSRGAGGETQYF.

The V and J genes are TRBV27 and TRBJ2-4; 11 bases match TRBD1. J was trimmed by 0 bases and V by 3 bases; bases with no gene match: 16. CDR3 length: 21 residues. CDR1 and CDR2 (germline): MNHEY, SMNVEV (reference sequence). The CDR3 loop reads CASSLGPRGQGGILAKNIQYF. The CDR3 region has the DNA TGTGCCAGCAGTTTGGGCCCCAGGGGACAGGGGGGTATACTAGCCAAAAACATTCAGTACTTC.

This chain joins TRBV5-1 and TRBJ2-5; D is possibly TRBD1 or TRBD2 (5 bases each). The J call may be faulty, since TRBJ2-7 better matches the DNA end. Germline assignment: CDR1 SGHRS and CDR2 YFSETQ. This CDR3 is built from 14 residues. The CDR3 here is CASSLRVVGGEQYF. CDR3 in DNA: TGCGCCAGCAGCTTAAGGGTAGTTGGGGGCGAGCAGTACTTC.

This chain's CDR3 is CASSFSLGVDTQYF. CDR3 in DNA: TGTGCCAGCAGTTTCTCCTTGGGTGTAGATACGCAGTATTTT. V is TRBV6-6 and J is TRBJ2-3, with D unclear. Germline assignment: CDR1 MNHNY and CDR2 SVGAGI (reference sequence). The CDR3 length is 14 residues. V gave up 4 bases and J gave up 5 bases, with 13 bases separating them.

The rearrangement uses TRBV4-2 and TRBJ1-4, with a possible D match to TRBD1 (5 bases). There are 19 residues in the CDR3. Trimming removed 4 bases from V and 0 bases from J, with 21 bases in between. Looked up from germline, CDR1 is LGHNA and CDR2 is YNFKEQ. CDR3 residues: CASSLVAGSLFATNEKLFF. The DNA for the CDR3 is TGTGCCAGCAGCCTAGTGGCAGGGAGCCTATTTGCAACTAATGAAAAACTGTTTTTT.